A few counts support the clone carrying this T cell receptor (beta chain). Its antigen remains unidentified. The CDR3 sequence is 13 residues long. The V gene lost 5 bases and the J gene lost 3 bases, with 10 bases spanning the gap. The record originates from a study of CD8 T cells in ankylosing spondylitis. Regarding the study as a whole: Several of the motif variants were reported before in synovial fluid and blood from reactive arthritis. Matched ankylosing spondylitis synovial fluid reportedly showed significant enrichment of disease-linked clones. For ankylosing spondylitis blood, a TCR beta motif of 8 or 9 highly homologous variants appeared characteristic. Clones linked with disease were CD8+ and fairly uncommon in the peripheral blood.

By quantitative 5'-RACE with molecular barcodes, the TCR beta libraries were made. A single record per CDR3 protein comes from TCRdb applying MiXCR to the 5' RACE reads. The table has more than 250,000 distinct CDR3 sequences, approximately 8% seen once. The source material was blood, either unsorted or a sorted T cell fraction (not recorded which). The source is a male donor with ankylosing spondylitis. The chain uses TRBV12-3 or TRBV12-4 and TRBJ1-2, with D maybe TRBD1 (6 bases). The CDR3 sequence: CASSPDSHYGYTF. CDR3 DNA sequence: TGTGCCAGCAGTCCGGACAGCCACTATGGCTACACCTTC.